This T cell receptor (beta chain) was captured by sequencing in a study of identical twins. As for this clonotype: Its antigen remains unknown.

CDR1 is DFQATT, CDR2 SNEGSKA, per germline (reference sequence). This CDR3 spans 13 amino acids. V gave up 4 bases and J gave up 7 bases, with 16 bases separating them. Template switching (which added a universal primer site) was used, and cDNA carried unique molecular identifiers. TCRdb used MiXCR to reprocess the 5' RACE reads, holding one entry per CDR3 protein. This table holds 400,000 to 500,000 distinct CDR3 sequences, roughly 20% found once. General study points: In monozygotic twins, models underestimated the sharing of out-of-frame TCR alpha. Within cord blood, abundant beta clonotypes carried fewer insertions, but memory repertoires showed no such trend.

The receptor's source is a man aged 45-65 years in good health. Sequencing input: naive T cells sorted from blood. The chain combines TRBV20-1 with TRBJ1-1, with a possible D match to TRBD1 (5 bases). In DNA, the CDR3 is TGCAGTGCTACCCGCCAAACGGGGGTTGAAGCTTTCTTT. This gives the protein CSATRQTGVEAFF.